These T cell receptor beta chains were read from a single sample in a study of blood T cell repertoires in COVID-19. The table came from immunoSEQ multiplex PCR; TCRdb's copy has only in-frame clones and leaves some out. This table has some 120,000 clones, around four fifths appearing once. Sequencing was done on a sample of peripheral blood. Receptors originate from a human donor in a cohort sampled during active COVID-19. CDR3s include the opening cysteine and the closing phenylalanine or tryptophan. The order of the fields is D gene, J gene, clone size, CDR3 length, V gene, CDR3 protein, CDR3 DNA. The D gene is left open where the match is weak. Only some rows state a clone size, as once, few, many or a class for expanded clones.

D gene: .; J gene: TRBJ2-7; clone size: .; CDR3 length: 13; V gene: TRBV9; CDR3 protein: CASSVGDLYEQYF; CDR3 DNA: TGTGCCAGCAGCGTAGGGGACTTATACGAGCAGTACTTC
D gene: TRBD2; J gene: TRBJ2-3; clone size: .; CDR3 length: 14; V gene: TRBV14; CDR3 protein: CASSLSGGAGTQYF; CDR3 DNA: TGTGCCAGCAGCCTTAGCGGGGGGGCAGGTACGCAGTATTTT
D gene: .; J gene: TRBJ1-1; clone size: few; CDR3 length: 14; V gene: TRBV5-1; CDR3 protein: CASSTGAGTAEAFF; CDR3 DNA: TGCGCCAGCAGCACCGGAGCGGGGACGGCTGAAGCTTTCTTT
D gene: .; J gene: TRBJ1-4; clone size: .; CDR3 length: 14; V gene: TRBV11-2; CDR3 protein: CASSLDAISGKLFF; CDR3 DNA: TGTGCCAGCAGCTTAGATGCCATCAGCGGAAAACTGTTTTTT
D gene: TRBD2; J gene: TRBJ2-3; clone size: .; CDR3 length: 15; V gene: TRBV28; CDR3 protein: CASTLSGGRKGTQYF; CDR3 DNA: TGTGCCAGCACCCTCTCGGGGGGGCGCAAGGGAACGCAGTATTTT
D gene: TRBD2; J gene: TRBJ2-3; clone size: .; CDR3 length: 15; V gene: TRBV19; CDR3 protein: CASSSSGGLTDTQYF; CDR3 DNA: TGTGCCAGTAGTTCTAGCGGGGGGCTCACAGATACGCAGTATTTT
D gene: TRBD1; J gene: TRBJ2-7; clone size: .; CDR3 length: 16; V gene: TRBV27; CDR3 protein: CASSLSGTGLPYEQYF; CDR3 DNA: TGTGCCAGCAGCCTTTCCGGGACAGGGCTGCCCTACGAGCAGTACTTC
D gene: TRBD2; J gene: TRBJ2-3; clone size: .; CDR3 length: 17; V gene: TRBV7-2; CDR3 protein: CASSLGVLAGVTDTQYF; CDR3 DNA: TGTGCCAGCAGCTTAGGGGTGCTAGCGGGGGTCACAGATACGCAGTATTTT
D gene: TRBD1; J gene: TRBJ2-7; clone size: .; CDR3 length: 14; V gene: TRBV10-3; CDR3 protein: CAISAEDRAYEQYF; CDR3 DNA: TGTGCCATCAGTGCGGAGGACAGGGCTTACGAGCAGTACTTC
D gene: TRBD1; J gene: TRBJ2-7; clone size: few; CDR3 length: 13; V gene: TRBV2; CDR3 protein: CASSKDRYPEQYF; CDR3 DNA: TGTGCCAGCAGTAAGGACAGGTACCCCGAGCAGTACTTC
D gene: .; J gene: TRBJ1-4; clone size: few; CDR3 length: 11; V gene: TRBV30; CDR3 protein: CAWSVLEKLFF; CDR3 DNA: TGTGCCTGGAGTGTACTTGAAAAACTGTTTTTT
D gene: TRBD2; J gene: TRBJ2-3; clone size: .; CDR3 length: 16; V gene: TRBV9; CDR3 protein: CASSVVGLAETDTQYF; CDR3 DNA: TGTGCCAGCAGCGTAGTGGGGCTAGCGGAAACAGATACGCAGTATTTT
D gene: .; J gene: TRBJ2-3; clone size: .; CDR3 length: 15; V gene: TRBV6-1; CDR3 protein: CASSDALALTDTQYF; CDR3 DNA: TGTGCCAGCAGTGACGCCCTAGCCCTCACAGATACGCAGTATTTT
D gene: .; J gene: TRBJ2-3; clone size: .; CDR3 length: 14; V gene: TRBV27; CDR3 protein: CASSPRVVTDTQYF; CDR3 DNA: TGTGCCAGCAGTCCCCGGGTCGTCACAGATACGCAGTATTTT
D gene: .; J gene: TRBJ1-4; clone size: .; CDR3 length: 16; V gene: TRBV5-1; CDR3 protein: CASSWAGVGTNEKLFF; CDR3 DNA: TGCGCCAGCAGCTGGGCCGGGGTAGGGACTAATGAAAAACTGTTTTTT
D gene: .; J gene: TRBJ2-1; clone size: .; CDR3 length: 14; V gene: TRBV5-1; CDR3 protein: CASSLGDSYNEQFF; CDR3 DNA: TGCGCCAGCAGCTTAGGGGACTCCTACAATGAGCAGTTCTTC
D gene: TRBD1; J gene: TRBJ1-6; clone size: .; CDR3 length: 16; V gene: TRBV5-1; CDR3 protein: CASSLVQTGPNSPLHF; CDR3 DNA: TGCGCCAGCAGCTTGGTGCAGACAGGGCCGAATTCACCCCTCCACTTT
D gene: .; J gene: TRBJ2-7; clone size: .; CDR3 length: 11; V gene: TRBV28; CDR3 protein: CASWAPNEQYF; CDR3 DNA: TGTGCCAGCTGGGCCCCCAACGAGCAGTACTTC
D gene: .; J gene: TRBJ2-2; clone size: .; CDR3 length: 12; V gene: TRBV7-9; CDR3 protein: CANRGRRGELFF; CDR3 DNA: TGTGCCAACCGTGGCAGGAGGGGGGAGCTGTTTTTT
D gene: TRBD1; J gene: TRBJ2-3; clone size: .; CDR3 length: 17; V gene: TRBV3-1/TRBV3-2; CDR3 protein: CASSSPGQGLRSDTQYF; CDR3 DNA: TGTGCCAGCAGCTCTCCGGGACAGGGGCTTAGGAGCGATACGCAGTATTTT
D gene: .; J gene: TRBJ1-1; clone size: .; CDR3 length: 18; V gene: TRBV4-1; CDR3 protein: CASSQEKRGPRFYTEAFF; CDR3 DNA: TGCGCCAGCAGCCAAGAAAAAAGAGGCCCACGGTTTTACACTGAAGCTTTCTTT
D gene: .; J gene: TRBJ1-5; clone size: .; CDR3 length: 14; V gene: TRBV27; CDR3 protein: CASSGPGSNQPQHF; CDR3 DNA: TGTGCCAGCAGTGGCCCGGGGAGCAATCAGCCCCAGCATTTT
D gene: TRBD1; J gene: TRBJ1-2; clone size: few; CDR3 length: 15; V gene: TRBV5-4; CDR3 protein: CASSLGQGTVYGYTF; CDR3 DNA: TGTGCCAGCAGCTTGGGACAGGGAACCGTCTATGGCTACACCTTC
D gene: .; J gene: TRBJ2-1; clone size: .; CDR3 length: 12; V gene: TRBV12-3/TRBV12-4; CDR3 protein: CASSTGTPEQFF; CDR3 DNA: TGTGCCAGCAGTACCGGGACACCTGAGCAGTTCTTC
D gene: TRBD1; J gene: TRBJ1-4; clone size: .; CDR3 length: 15; V gene: TRBV6-6; CDR3 protein: CASRRTTGGSEKLFF; CDR3 DNA: TGTGCCAGCAGACGAACGACAGGGGGCTCTGAAAAACTGTTTTTT
D gene: TRBD1; J gene: TRBJ1-3; clone size: .; CDR3 length: 14; V gene: TRBV28; CDR3 protein: CASSSTGSGNTIYF; CDR3 DNA: TGTGCCAGCAGTTCGACAGGGTCTGGAAACACCATATATTTT
D gene: .; J gene: TRBJ2-5; clone size: .; CDR3 length: 16; V gene: TRBV13; CDR3 protein: CASSPPRHSLQETQYF; CDR3 DNA: TGTGCCAGCAGCCCCCCCCGCCACAGTCTCCAAGAGACCCAGTACTTC
D gene: .; J gene: TRBJ1-6; clone size: .; CDR3 length: 16; V gene: TRBV1; CDR3 protein: CTSSRHIGEIGSPLHF; CDR3 DNA: TGCACCAGCAGCCGGCACATAGGGGAAATCGGTTCACCCCTCCACTTT
D gene: .; J gene: TRBJ1-2; clone size: once; CDR3 length: 13; V gene: TRBV7-9; CDR3 protein: CASSFDSFYGYTF; CDR3 DNA: TGCGCCAGCAGCTTCGACAGCTTCTATGGCTACACCTTC
D gene: .; J gene: TRBJ2-1; clone size: .; CDR3 length: 14; V gene: TRBV5-1; CDR3 protein: CASSSTGSANEQFF; CDR3 DNA: TGCGCCAGCAGCTCCACCGGGTCCGCGAATGAGCAGTTCTTC
D gene: .; J gene: TRBJ2-3; clone size: .; CDR3 length: 14; V gene: TRBV2; CDR3 protein: CASSDAPGADTQYF; CDR3 DNA: TGTGCCAGCAGTGATGCCCCAGGGGCAGATACGCAGTATTTT